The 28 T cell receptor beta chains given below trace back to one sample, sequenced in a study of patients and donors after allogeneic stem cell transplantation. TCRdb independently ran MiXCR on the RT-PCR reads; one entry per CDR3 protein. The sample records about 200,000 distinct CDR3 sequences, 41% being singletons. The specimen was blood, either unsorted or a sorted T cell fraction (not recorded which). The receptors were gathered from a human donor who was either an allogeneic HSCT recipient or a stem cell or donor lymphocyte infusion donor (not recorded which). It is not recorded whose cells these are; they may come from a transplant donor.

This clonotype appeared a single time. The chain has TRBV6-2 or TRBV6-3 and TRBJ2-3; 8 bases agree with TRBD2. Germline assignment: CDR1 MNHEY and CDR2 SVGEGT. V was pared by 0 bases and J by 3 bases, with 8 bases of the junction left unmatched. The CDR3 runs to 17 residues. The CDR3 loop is CASSYSPSGSPTDTQYF. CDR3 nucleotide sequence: TGTGCCAGCAGTTACTCGCCAAGCGGGAGCCCGACAGATACGCAGTATTTT.

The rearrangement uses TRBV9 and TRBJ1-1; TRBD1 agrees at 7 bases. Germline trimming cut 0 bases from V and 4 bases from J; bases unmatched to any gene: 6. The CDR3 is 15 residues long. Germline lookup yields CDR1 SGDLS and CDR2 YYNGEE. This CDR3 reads CASSVVPGGGTEAFF. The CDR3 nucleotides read TGTGCCAGCAGCGTAGTCCCAGGGGGAGGCACTGAAGCTTTCTTT.

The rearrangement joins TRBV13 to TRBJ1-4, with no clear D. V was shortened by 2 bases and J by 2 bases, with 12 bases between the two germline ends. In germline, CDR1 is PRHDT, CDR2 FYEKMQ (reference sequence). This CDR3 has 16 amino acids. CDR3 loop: CASSLLSADTNEKLFF. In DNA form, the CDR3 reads TGTGCCAGCAGCTTACTAAGTGCGGACACTAATGAAAAACTGTTTTTT.

For the CDR3, the DNA is TGTGCCAGCAGCTTGACGGCAGGGAACACTGAAGCTTTCTTT. Translating it yields CASSLTAGNTEAFF. This rearrangement joins TRBV5-5 to TRBJ1-1; D gene uncertain. The germline V gene encodes CDR1 SGHKS and CDR2 YYEKEE (reference sequence). V was cut by 1 base and J by 1 base, with 8 bases left in between. This CDR3 has 14 residues.

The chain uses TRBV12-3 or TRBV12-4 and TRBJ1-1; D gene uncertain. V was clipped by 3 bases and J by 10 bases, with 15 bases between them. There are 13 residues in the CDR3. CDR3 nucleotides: TGTGCCAGCAGTTTTAACTCAGCGGAGGGAGCTTTCTTT. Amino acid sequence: CASSFNSAEGAFF.

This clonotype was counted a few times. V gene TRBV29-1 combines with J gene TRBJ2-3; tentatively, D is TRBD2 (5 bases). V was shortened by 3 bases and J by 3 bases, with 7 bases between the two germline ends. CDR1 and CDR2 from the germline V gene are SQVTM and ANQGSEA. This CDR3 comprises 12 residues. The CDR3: CSVELATDTQYF. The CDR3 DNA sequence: TGCAGCGTTGAGCTAGCAACAGATACGCAGTATTTT.

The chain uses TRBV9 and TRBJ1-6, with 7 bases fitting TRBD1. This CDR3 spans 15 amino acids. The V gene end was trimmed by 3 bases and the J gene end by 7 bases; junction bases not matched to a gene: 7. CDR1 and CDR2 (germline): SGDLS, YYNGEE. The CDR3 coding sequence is TGTGCCAGCAGCGCCATACAGGGGCACAATTCACCCCTCCACTTT. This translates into CASSAIQGHNSPLHF.

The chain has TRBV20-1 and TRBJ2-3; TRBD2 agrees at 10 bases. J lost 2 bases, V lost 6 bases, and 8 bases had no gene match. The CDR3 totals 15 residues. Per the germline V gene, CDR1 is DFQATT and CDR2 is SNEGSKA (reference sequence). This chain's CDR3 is CSAAVAGGPTDTQYF. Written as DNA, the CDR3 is TGCAGTGCCGCAGTAGCGGGAGGACCCACAGATACGCAGTATTTT.

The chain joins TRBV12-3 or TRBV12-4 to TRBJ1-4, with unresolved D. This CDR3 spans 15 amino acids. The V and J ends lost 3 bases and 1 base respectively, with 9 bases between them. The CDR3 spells CASSLARQTNEKLFF. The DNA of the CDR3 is TGTGCCAGCAGTTTGGCGCGACAAACTAATGAAAAACTGTTTTTT.

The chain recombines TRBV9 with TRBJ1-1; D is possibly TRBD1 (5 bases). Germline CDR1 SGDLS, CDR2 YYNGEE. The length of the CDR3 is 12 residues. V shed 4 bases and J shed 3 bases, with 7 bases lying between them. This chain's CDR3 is CASSLQDTEAFF. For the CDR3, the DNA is TGTGCCAGCAGCCTACAGGACACTGAAGCTTTCTTT.

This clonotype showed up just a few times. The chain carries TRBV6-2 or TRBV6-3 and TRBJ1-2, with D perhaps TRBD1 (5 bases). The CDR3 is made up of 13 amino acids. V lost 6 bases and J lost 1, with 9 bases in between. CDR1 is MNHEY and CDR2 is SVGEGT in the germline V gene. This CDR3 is CASRSGLNYGYTF. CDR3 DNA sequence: TGTGCCAGCAGATCGGGACTTAACTATGGCTACACCTTC.

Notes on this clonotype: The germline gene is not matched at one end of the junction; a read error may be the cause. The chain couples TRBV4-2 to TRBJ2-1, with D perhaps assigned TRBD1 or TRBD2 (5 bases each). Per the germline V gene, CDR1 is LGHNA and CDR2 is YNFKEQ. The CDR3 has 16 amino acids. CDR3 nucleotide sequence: TGTGCTAGCAGCCAACCGGTGGGGGAGTCCTACAATGAGCAGTTCTTC. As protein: CASSQPVGESYNEQFF.

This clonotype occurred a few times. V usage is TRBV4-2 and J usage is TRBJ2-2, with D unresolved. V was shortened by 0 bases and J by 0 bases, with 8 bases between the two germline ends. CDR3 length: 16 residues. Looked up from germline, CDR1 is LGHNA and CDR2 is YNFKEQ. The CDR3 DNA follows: TGTGCCAGCAGCCAAGATAGCAGTACGAACACCGGGGAGCTGTTTTTT. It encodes CASSQDSSTNTGELFF.

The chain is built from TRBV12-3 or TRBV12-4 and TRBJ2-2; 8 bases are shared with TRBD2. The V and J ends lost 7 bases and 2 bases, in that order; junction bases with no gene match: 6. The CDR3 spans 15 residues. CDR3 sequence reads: CASIISGINTGELFF. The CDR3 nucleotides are TGTGCCAGCATTATTAGCGGGATTAACACCGGGGAGCTGTTTTTT.

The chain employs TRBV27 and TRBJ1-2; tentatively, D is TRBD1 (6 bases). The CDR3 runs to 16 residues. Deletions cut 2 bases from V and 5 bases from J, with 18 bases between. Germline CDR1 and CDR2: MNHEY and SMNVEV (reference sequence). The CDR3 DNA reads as TGTGCCAGCAGTTTACTTGGAGGGGGTGGTGGATATGGCTACACCTTC. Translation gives CASSLLGGGGGYGYTF.

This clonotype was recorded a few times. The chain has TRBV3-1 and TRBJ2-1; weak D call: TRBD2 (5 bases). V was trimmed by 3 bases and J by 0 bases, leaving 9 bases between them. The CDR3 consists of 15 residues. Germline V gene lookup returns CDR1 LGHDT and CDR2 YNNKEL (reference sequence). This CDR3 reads CASSQDWGSYNEQFF. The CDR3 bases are TGTGCCAGCAGCCAGGACTGGGGCTCCTACAATGAGCAGTTCTTC.

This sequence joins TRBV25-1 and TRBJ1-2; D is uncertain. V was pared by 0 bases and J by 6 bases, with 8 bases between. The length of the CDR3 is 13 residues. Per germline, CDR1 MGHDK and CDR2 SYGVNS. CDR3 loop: CASSEYSPNGYTF. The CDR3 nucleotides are TGTGCCAGCAGTGAATATTCCCCCAATGGCTACACCTTC.

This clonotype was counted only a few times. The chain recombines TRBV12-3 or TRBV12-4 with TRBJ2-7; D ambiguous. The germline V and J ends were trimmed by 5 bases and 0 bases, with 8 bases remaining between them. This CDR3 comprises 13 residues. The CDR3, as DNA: TGTGCCAGCAGTCAAGGGTACTCCTACGAGCAGTACTTC. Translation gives CASSQGYSYEQYF.

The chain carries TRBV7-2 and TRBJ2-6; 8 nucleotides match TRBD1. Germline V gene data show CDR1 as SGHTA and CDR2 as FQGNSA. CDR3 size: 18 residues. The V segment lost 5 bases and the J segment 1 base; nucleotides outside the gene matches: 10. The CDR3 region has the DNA TGTGCCAGCAGCCGTACCGGGACAGGCCCTTCTGGGGCCAACGTCCTGACTTTC. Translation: CASSRTGTGPSGANVLTF.

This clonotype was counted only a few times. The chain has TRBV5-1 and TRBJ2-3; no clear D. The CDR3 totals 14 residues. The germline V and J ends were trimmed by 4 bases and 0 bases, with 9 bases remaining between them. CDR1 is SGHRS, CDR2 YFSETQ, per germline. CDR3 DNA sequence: TGCGCCAGCAGCATCGACTCTAGCACAGATACGCAGTATTTT. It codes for CASSIDSSTDTQYF.

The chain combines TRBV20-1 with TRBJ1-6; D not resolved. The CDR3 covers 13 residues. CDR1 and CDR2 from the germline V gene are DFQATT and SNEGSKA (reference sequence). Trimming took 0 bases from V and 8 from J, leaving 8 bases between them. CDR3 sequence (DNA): TGCAGTGCTAGAGATCCAAAAGATTCACCCCTCCACTTT. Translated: CSARDPKDSPLHF.

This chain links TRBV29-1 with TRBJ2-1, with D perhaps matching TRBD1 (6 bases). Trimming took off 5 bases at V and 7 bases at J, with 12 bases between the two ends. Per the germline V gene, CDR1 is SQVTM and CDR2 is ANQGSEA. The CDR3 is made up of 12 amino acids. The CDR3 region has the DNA TGCAGCGTTATCCCGGACAGAAATGAGCAGTTCTTC. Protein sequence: CSVIPDRNEQFF.

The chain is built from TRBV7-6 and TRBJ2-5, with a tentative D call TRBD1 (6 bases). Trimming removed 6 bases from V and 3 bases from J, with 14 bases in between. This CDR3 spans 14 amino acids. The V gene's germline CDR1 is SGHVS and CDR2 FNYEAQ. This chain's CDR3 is CASSPGVWEETQYF. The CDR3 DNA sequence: TGTGCCAGCAGTCCAGGGGTTTGGGAAGAGACCCAGTACTTC.

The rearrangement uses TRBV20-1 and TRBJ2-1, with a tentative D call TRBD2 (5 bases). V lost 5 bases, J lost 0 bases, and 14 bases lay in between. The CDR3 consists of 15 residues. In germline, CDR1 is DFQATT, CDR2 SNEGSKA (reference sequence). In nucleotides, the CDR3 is TGCAGTGCTTACCTCCGGGATTTCTCCTACAATGAGCAGTTCTTC. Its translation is CSAYLRDFSYNEQFF.

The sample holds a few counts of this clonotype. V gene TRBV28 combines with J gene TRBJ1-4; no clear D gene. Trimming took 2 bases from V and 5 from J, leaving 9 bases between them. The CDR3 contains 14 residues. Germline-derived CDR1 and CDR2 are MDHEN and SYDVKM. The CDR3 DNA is TGTGCCAGCAGTTTAGCCGCCGTAAATGAAAAACTGTTTTTT. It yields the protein CASSLAAVNEKLFF.

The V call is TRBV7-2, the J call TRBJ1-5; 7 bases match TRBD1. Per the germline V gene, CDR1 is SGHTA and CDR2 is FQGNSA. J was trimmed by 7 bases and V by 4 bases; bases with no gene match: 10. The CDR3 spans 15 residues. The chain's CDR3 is CASSWGGRGGQPQHF. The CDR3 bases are TGTGCCAGCAGCTGGGGCGGCAGGGGGGGACAGCCCCAGCATTTT.

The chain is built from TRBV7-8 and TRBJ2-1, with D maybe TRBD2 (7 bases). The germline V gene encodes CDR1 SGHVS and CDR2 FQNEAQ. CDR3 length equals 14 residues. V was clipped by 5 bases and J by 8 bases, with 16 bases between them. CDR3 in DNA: TGTGCCAGCAGCCCCGTGGGAGGGGGGGATGAGCAGTTCTTC. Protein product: CASSPVGGGDEQFF. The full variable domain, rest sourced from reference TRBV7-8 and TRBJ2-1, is GAGVSQSPRYKVAKRGQDVALRCDPISGHVSLFWYQQALGQGPEFLTYFQNEAQLDKSGLPSDRFFAERPEGSVSTLKIQRTQQEDSAVYLCASSPVGGGDEQFFGPGTRLTVL.

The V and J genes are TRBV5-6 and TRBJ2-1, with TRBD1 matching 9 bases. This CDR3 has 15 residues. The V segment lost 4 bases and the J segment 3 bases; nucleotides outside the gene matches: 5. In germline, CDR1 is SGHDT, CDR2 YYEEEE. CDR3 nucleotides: TGTGCCAGCAGCACCGGGACAGGGCTCTACAATGAGCAGTTCTTC. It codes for CASSTGTGLYNEQFF.